This T cell receptor (beta chain) was profiled in a study of blood T cells in healthy people across ages. With a J-beta primer mix and a sample-barcoded 5' primer, a second PCR ran roughly 7 to 11 cycles. TCRdb redid the calling of the 5' RACE reads with MiXCR, one entry per CDR3 protein. The repertoire consists of 590,000 or so distinct CDR3 sequences, with about 30% occurring once and the leading ten covering approximately 15%. Every donor contributed 8 to 10 milliliters of peripheral blood by blood draw. At least ten counts were recorded for this clonotype. The CDR3 has 14 residues. V was trimmed by 5 bases and J by 1 base, leaving 12 bases between them. Per germline, CDR1 MNHNY and CDR2 SVGAGI (reference sequence).

The TCR originated in a woman of 80 years or more in good health. The sample taken for sequencing was blood. The V call is TRBV6-6, the J call TRBJ2-7; either TRBD1 or TRBD2 may supply D (5 bases each). The CDR3 loop is CASSPRDGSYEQYF. The CDR3 region has the DNA TGTGCCAGCAGTCCCCGGGACGGATCCTACGAGCAGTACTTC.